This TCR beta chain stems from a study of shared clonotypes between healthy human individuals. Across several immunoSEQ plates, the genomic DNA of each subset was split evenly. The table came from immunoSEQ multiplex PCR; TCRdb's copy has only in-frame clones and leaves some out. Altogether 2 million to 2.5 million clones are present, roughly 93% being singletons, with the ten largest covering roughly 0.36%. The germline V gene encodes CDR1 MNHEY and CDR2 SVGAGI. The CDR3 is 13 residues long. V was cut by 2 bases and J by 6 bases, with 11 bases left in between. The specimen was naive CD4+ T cells from PBMCs. Documented subset: CD45RA+ positively selected. This sequence joins TRBV6-5 and TRBJ2-7, with D unclear. This clonotype was obtained from a man in his late teens or twenties in good health. Some clones in this sample may be carry-over from other donors' samples. The CDR3 DNA sequence: TGTGCCAGCAGTTACGGTAGGGTAAGCGAGCAGTACTTC. Protein sequence: CASSYGRVSEQYF.